These T cell receptor beta chains were read from a single sample in a study of human T cells and chemical hapten exposure. TCRdb reprocessed the RACE reads via MiXCR and lists one record per CDR3 protein. The sample lists 84,000 or so distinct CDR3 sequences, roughly 10% occurring once. The input for sequencing was whole blood, taken in connection with sensitization to the hapten diphenylcyclopropenone (DPC). These TCRs come from a woman between 25 and 40 years old with alopecia areata. Some clones in this sample may be carry-over from other donors' samples. Both conserved end residues are part of each CDR3. A D gene is named only where the DNA matches it firmly. Rows may omit the clone size; those that give it use once, few, many or a size class.

DNA,CDR3,D,size,V,J
TGCGCCAGCAGCTTGGGCGGGAGAGGAACCGGGGAGCTGTTTTTT,CASSLGGRGTGELFF,TRBD2,many,TRBV5-1,TRBJ2-2
TGTGCCAGCAGTGGACAGGGGCTGTCCTCAGAGACCCAGTACTTC,CASSGQGLSSETQYF,TRBD1,-,TRBV2,TRBJ2-5
TGCGCCAGCACCTTACAGGGGGCTTCAGATACGCAGTATTTT,CASTLQGASDTQYF,TRBD1,many,TRBV5-1,TRBJ2-3
TGTGCCAGCAGCTCGTGGGGGGTAGATACGCAGTATTTT,CASSSWGVDTQYF,-,-,TRBV11-3,TRBJ2-3
TGCAGCGTTGTGACAGTGAACACTGAAGCTTTCTTT,CSVVTVNTEAFF,-,many,TRBV29-1,TRBJ1-1
TGCAGTGCTAGTAAGGAACCCACTAGCAATCAGCCCCAGCATTTT,CSASKEPTSNQPQHF,-,many,TRBV20-1,TRBJ1-5
TGTGCCACCAGCAGCCTCAAGGGTGAGCAGTTCTTC,CATSSLKGEQFF,-,many,TRBV15,TRBJ2-1
TGTGCCAGCAGCTCTACCGGGGGGGTCCCGAATCAGCCCCAGCATTTT,CASSSTGGVPNQPQHF,-,many,TRBV6-6,TRBJ1-5
TGTGCCAGCAGCACGCCGGGACTAGCGGGAGGGCCCCACACCGGGGAGCTGTTTTTT,CASSTPGLAGGPHTGELFF,TRBD2,-,TRBV6-2/TRBV6-3,TRBJ2-2
TGTGCCAGCAGTTTAAGGACAGGGACTAACTATGGCTACACCTTC,CASSLRTGTNYGYTF,TRBD1,many,TRBV12-3/TRBV12-4,TRBJ1-2
TGTGCCAGCAGCTGGAAGCACGGGTCTTATGGCTACACCTTC,CASSWKHGSYGYTF,-,-,TRBV7-2,TRBJ1-2
TGTGCCAGCAGCCCGCTCTCAGGAGTAGGCGAGACCCAGTACTTC,CASSPLSGVGETQYF,-,few,TRBV7-2,TRBJ2-5
TGTGCCAGCAGCGCAGGAGGACAGGGGGCGCTTGGCTACACCTTC,CASSAGGQGALGYTF,TRBD1,-,TRBV9,TRBJ1-2
TGTGCCAGCAGCTTAGAAAATGTCGCCGGGATCCAGCCCCAGCATTTT,CASSLENVAGIQPQHF,-,few,TRBV7-8,TRBJ1-5
TGTGCCAGCAGATCCAGCCGGGCATCCTACAATGAGCAGTTCTTC,CASRSSRASYNEQFF,-,many,TRBV14,TRBJ2-1
TGTGCCAGCAGCTCCAGGGCGGGGGGCCAAGAGACCCAGTACTTC,CASSSRAGGQETQYF,TRBD2,many,TRBV9,TRBJ2-5
TGCGCCAGCAACCTGGGACAGGGGGGCCCCTACGAGCAGTACTTC,CASNLGQGGPYEQYF,TRBD1,few,TRBV5-1,TRBJ2-7
TGTGCCAGCAGTGTCGACAGCAATCAGCCCCAGCATTTT,CASSVDSNQPQHF,-,many,TRBV2,TRBJ1-5
TGCGCCAGCACTCAGGCGACGAACACCGGGGAGCTGTTTTTT,CASTQATNTGELFF,-,-,TRBV5-1,TRBJ2-2
TGTGCCAGCAGCTTAAACAGCCAAGTGCCCTACGAGCAGTACTTC,CASSLNSQVPYEQYF,-,many,TRBV7-6,TRBJ2-7
TGTGCCAGCAGTTACGGGGGGGGCTGGCAGCCCCAGCATTTT,CASSYGGGWQPQHF,-,many,TRBV6-6,TRBJ1-5
TGTGCCAGCAGCCCGGGACGAGATACGCAGTATTTT,CASSPGRDTQYF,-,-,TRBV3-1,TRBJ2-3
TGCAGCGTGAGTAGCCCACTGGGGAACACTGAAGCTTTCTTT,CSVSSPLGNTEAFF,-,-,TRBV29-1,TRBJ1-1
TGTGCCAGCAGCCGGGACAGGGGCGAGAAACTGTTTTTT,CASSRDRGEKLFF,TRBD1,many,TRBV7-2,TRBJ1-4
TGTGCCAGCACCCGACAGGCCGCGGGTAAAAATCAGCCCCAGCATTTT,CASTRQAAGKNQPQHF,-,few,TRBV6-1,TRBJ1-5
TGTGCCAGCACCCCGGACAGGGCACGGGATACGCAGTATTTT,CASTPDRARDTQYF,TRBD1,few,TRBV28,TRBJ2-3
TGTGCCAGCAGTTACGCGGGTCCGGGGGCACTGAAAGCTTTCTTT,CASSYAGPGALKAFF,-,many,TRBV6-5,TRBJ1-1
TGTGCCAGCAGCTCGATCCCGACTACGACATACAATGAGCAGTTCTTC,CASSSIPTTTYNEQFF,-,-,TRBV7-2,TRBJ2-1
TGTGCCAGCAGCCAAGGGACTAGCGGGAGGGAGACCCAGTACTTC,CASSQGTSGRETQYF,TRBD2,many,TRBV7-9,TRBJ2-5
TGCAGCGTTGGAGGGGTAAATCAGCCCCAGCATTTT,CSVGGVNQPQHF,-,many,TRBV29-1,TRBJ1-5
TGCAGCGTTTACGGCCCCATCGAGCAGTACTTC,CSVYGPIEQYF,-,many,TRBV29-1,TRBJ2-7
TGTGCCATCAGTGACAGAACAGATACGCAGTATTTT,CAISDRTDTQYF,-,many,TRBV10-3,TRBJ2-3